A single sample is the source of the 22 T cell receptor beta chains below, sequenced in a study of cytomegalovirus exposure and HLA in healthy donors (dated by TCRdb to about 2017). Libraries were prepared through the immunoSEQ multiplex PCR assay. For the multiplex PCR, a mixture combining 60 forward primers for TCR Vbeta segments and 13 reverse primers for TCR Jbeta segments was used. TCRdb stores this immuneACCESS table with in-frame sequences only. Part of the clones is absent; in the studies checked, under half of the shortfall reflects unresolved V genes, and no reason is known for the rest. The sample table lists over 130,000 clones, 70% to 85% of them with a count of one. The top ten hold 1.5% to 2% of the sample. Sequenced input: PBMCs. All receptors derive from a man in his forties in good health and CMV-seronegative.

This clone has only one observation. V usage is TRBV23-1 and J usage is TRBJ2-7; unclear D gene. TRBV23-1 counts as an open reading frame of uncertain function. Between the trimmed V and J ends, which lost 0 bases and 1 base, there was a span of 10 bases. CDR3 length equals 15 residues. The CDR3 DNA sequence: TGCGCCAGCAGTCAATCGGGCACCGTTTCCTACGAGCAGTACTTC. Protein: CASSQSGTVSYEQYF.

The chain couples TRBV10-3 to TRBJ2-1, with 9 bases identical to TRBD2. From germline, CDR1 is ENHRY and CDR2 SYGVKD. J gave up 2 bases and V 10 bases, and 15 bases lay outside the gene matches. There are 17 residues in the CDR3. Here the CDR3 reads CATKPGSTSGTYNEQFF. The CDR3 DNA follows: TGTGCCACAAAGCCGGGATCGACTAGCGGAACCTACAATGAGCAGTTCTTC.

J is TRBJ2-7 and V is TRBV6-6; D is possibly TRBD1 (6 bases). CDR1 is MNHNY, CDR2 SVGAGI, per germline (reference sequence). The CDR3 sequence is 13 residues long. Trimming took off 8 bases at V and 2 bases at J, with 13 bases between the two ends. The DNA for the CDR3 is TGTGCCAGCCGGAACAGGGTGGCCTACGAGCAGTACTTC. Its translation: CASRNRVAYEQYF.

The V call is TRBV19, the J call TRBJ2-5; 10 nucleotides agree with TRBD1. CDR1 LNHDA and CDR2 SQIVND come from the germline V gene (reference sequence). The CDR3 has 17 residues. The ends lost 5 bases at V and 7 bases at J; junction bases unmatched: 16. The CDR3 sequence is CASSPLTGTGASGTQYF. The CDR3 DNA follows: TGTGCCAGTAGTCCACTTACCGGGACAGGGGCCTCGGGGACCCAGTACTTC.

CDR3 nucleotides: TGTGCCAGCAAGGTAGGAGCGGGGGTCCCGAACACCGGGGAGCTGTTTTTT. This codes for CASKVGAGVPNTGELFF. This chain links TRBV27 with TRBJ2-2, with 8 positions matching TRBD2. Germline trimming cut 7 bases from V and 0 bases from J; bases unmatched to any gene: 10. Per the germline V gene, CDR1 is MNHEY and CDR2 is SMNVEV (reference sequence). The CDR3 runs 17 residues.

This clone was counted once. The V and J genes are TRBV11-3 and TRBJ2-3, with D possibly TRBD1 on 5 matching bases. This CDR3 is built from 15 residues. Per the germline V gene, CDR1 is SGHNT and CDR2 is YENEEA. The V gene lost 1 base and the J gene lost 0 bases, with 8 bases spanning the gap. CDR3 loop: CASSLGRGSTDTQYF. The DNA for the CDR3 is TGTGCCAGCAGCTTAGGAAGGGGAAGCACAGATACGCAGTATTTT.

This clone was seen more than once but under ten times. V usage is TRBV10-3 and J usage is TRBJ2-3; 7 bases line up with TRBD1. Germline CDR1 ENHRY, CDR2 SYGVKD. The ends lost 8 bases at V and 0 bases at J; junction bases unmatched: 5. The CDR3 has 14 amino acids. CDR3 in DNA: TGTGCCATCCGACAGGGTTCTAGCACAGATACGCAGTATTTT. Residues: CAIRQGSSTDTQYF.

In its sample, this clone was seen a few times. The genes are TRBV7-7 and TRBJ2-1, with D possibly matching TRBD2 (5 bases). Germline-derived CDR1 and CDR2 are SSHAT and FNYEAQ (reference sequence). The V and J ends lost 0 bases and 5 bases respectively, with 8 bases between them. CDR3 length: 14 amino acids. The CDR3 nucleotides are TGTGCCAGCAGCTTAGCGGGAGAACACAATGAGCAGTTCTTC. It specifies CASSLAGEHNEQFF. The full variable domain, in which reference TRBV7-7 and TRBJ2-1 provide the parts outside the CDR3, is GAGVSQSPRYKVTKRGQDVTLRCDPISSHATLYWYQQALGQGPEFLTYFNYEAQPDKSGLPSDRFSAERPEGSISTLTIQRTEQRDSAMYRCASSLAGEHNEQFFGPGTRLTVL.

The CDR3 nucleotides read TGTGCCAGCAGCCAAGATTTCGGGACAGGGTTTTACGAGCAGTACTTC. Its translation: CASSQDFGTGFYEQYF. The rearrangement links TRBV14 to TRBJ2-7, with TRBD1 matching 9 bases. CDR3 length: 16 amino acids. Germline V gives CDR1 SGHDN, CDR2 FVKESK. Trimming at V came to 0 bases and at J to 4 bases, leaving 7 bases not matched to a gene.

The chain combines TRBV4-1 with TRBJ1-4; D may be TRBD1 (6 bases). Trimming took off 4 bases at V and 5 bases at J, with 14 bases between the two ends. There are 15 residues in the CDR3. The germline CDR1 and CDR2 sequences are MGHRA and YSYEKL. The CDR3 nucleotides are TGCGCCAGCAGCCGAGAAACAGGGTTCAATGAAAAACTGTTTTTT. Protein sequence: CASSRETGFNEKLFF.

This sequence joins TRBV28 and TRBJ2-5, with 7 bases aligning to TRBD1. With V trimmed by 5 bases and J by 4 bases, 7 bases remained unmatched. The CDR3 covers 14 residues. The germline V gene encodes CDR1 MDHEN and CDR2 SYDVKM. The CDR3 reads CASSVRGYGETQYF. CDR3 DNA sequence: TGTGCCAGCAGTGTCAGGGGGTATGGAGAGACCCAGTACTTC.

The CDR3 loop is CASSLQGQTYEQYF. The CDR3 nucleotides read TGTGCCAGCAGCTTACAGGGACAGACCTACGAGCAGTACTTC. The V call is TRBV13, the J call TRBJ2-7, with 7 nucleotides matching TRBD1. V trimming: 2 bases; J trimming: 2 bases; junction bases outside the gene matches: 3. The CDR3 runs to 14 residues. Germline lookup yields CDR1 PRHDT and CDR2 FYEKMQ (reference sequence).

As to this clone: One end of the junction varies from germline; a read error may be responsible. The rearrangement links TRBV7-9 to TRBJ2-7; D unresolved. This CDR3 is built from 13 residues. Looked up from germline, CDR1 is SEHNR and CDR2 is FQNEAQ (reference sequence). The CDR3 DNA reads as TGTTCCAGTTCGTCGGCGGCTGCCTACGAGCAGTACTTC. Its translation: CSSSSAAAYEQYF.

The chain is built from TRBV30 and TRBJ2-7, with 9 bases lining up with TRBD1. After removal of 0 bases from V and 4 bases from J, the junction contained 4 bases not matched to a gene. The CDR3 extends over 14 amino acids. In germline, CDR1 is GTSNPN, CDR2 SVGIG (reference sequence). The CDR3 region is CAWSVGGTGYEQYF. The CDR3 DNA reads as TGTGCCTGGAGTGTGGGGGGGACAGGGTACGAGCAGTACTTC.

The V and J genes are TRBV5-1 and TRBJ2-7, with TRBD1 matching over 10 bases. The length of the CDR3 is 14 residues. Per germline, CDR1 SGHRS and CDR2 YFSETQ. The V gene end was trimmed by 5 bases and the J gene end by 2 bases; junction bases not matched to a gene: 4. CDR3 amino acids: CASSWDRGPYEQYF. The DNA of the CDR3 is TGCGCCAGCAGTTGGGACAGGGGCCCCTACGAGCAGTACTTC.

This chain joins TRBV6-5 and TRBJ1-2; 9 positions match TRBD1. Germline V lookup: CDR1 MNHEY, CDR2 SVGAGI. V lost 6 bases to trimming and J lost 2 bases; unmatched junction nucleotides: 4. There are 14 residues in the CDR3. CDR3 DNA sequence: TGTGCCAGCAGAACCGGGACAGGGAACTATGGCTACACCTTC. Its protein product is CASRTGTGNYGYTF.

This clone was observed a handful of times. The CDR3 sequence: CASSAGTGYNEQFF. DNA for the CDR3: TGTGCCAGCAGCGCCGGGACAGGGTACAATGAGCAGTTCTTC. This sequence joins TRBV9 and TRBJ2-1; 9 bases are a match to TRBD1. Germline lookup yields CDR1 SGDLS and CDR2 YYNGEE. The CDR3 runs to 14 residues. V was pared by 3 bases and J by 4 bases, with 2 bases of the junction left unmatched. The full variable domain, its missing parts supplied by reference TRBV9 and TRBJ2-1, is DSGVTQTPKHLITATGQRVTLRCSPRSGDLSVYWYQQSLDQGLQFLIQYYNGEERAKGNILERFSAQQFPDLHSELNLSSLELGDSALYFCASSAGTGYNEQFFGPGTRLTVL.

The V gene is TRBV7-2, the J gene TRBJ2-3, with TRBD2 matching 11 bases. The germline CDR1 and CDR2 sequences are SGHTA and FQGNSA. CDR3 length: 16 amino acids. Trimming cost V 4 bases and J 0 bases; bases outside gene matches: 3. Here the CDR3 reads CASSSRLAGSTDTQYF. CDR3 nucleotides: TGTGCCAGCAGCTCCCGACTAGCGGGAAGCACAGATACGCAGTATTTT.

The J gene is TRBJ2-7, the V gene TRBV6-5; 8 bases map to TRBD2. In germline, CDR1 is MNHEY, CDR2 SVGAGI. Losses at the gene ends were 6 bases for V and 2 bases for J; bases not matched to a gene: 9. CDR3 length: 15 amino acids. CDR3 sequence reads: CASRSGGLGAYEQYF. In DNA, the CDR3 is TGTGCCAGCAGATCCGGGGGACTAGGTGCCTACGAGCAGTACTTC.

This clone appeared a single time. This sequence joins TRBV7-6 and TRBJ1-3, with a tentative D call TRBD1 (6 bases). V shed 1 base and J shed 0 bases, with 19 bases lying between them. The CDR3 is 19 residues long. CDR1 is SGHVS and CDR2 is FNYEAQ in the germline V gene. The CDR3 coding sequence is TGTGCCAGCAGCTTAGGTCCAGGGGCACATATCCTCTCTGGAAACACCATATATTTT. The encoded protein is CASSLGPGAHILSGNTIYF.

The rearrangement uses TRBV27 and TRBJ2-1; D may be TRBD2 (6 bases). The V and J ends lost 4 bases and 4 bases respectively, with 11 bases between them. Germline lookup yields CDR1 MNHEY and CDR2 SMNVEV (reference sequence). The CDR3 loop spans 14 amino acids. In DNA, the CDR3 is TGTGCCAGCAGTTCGTCCGGGACTTACAATGAGCAGTTCTTC. The encoded protein is CASSSSGTYNEQFF.

This clone was seen repeatedly, ten times or more. The genes are TRBV6-4 and TRBJ1-1, with D possibly TRBD1 on 5 matching bases. This CDR3 contains 13 residues. The V end lost 3 bases, the J end lost 0 bases, and 5 bases lay between the germline ends. From germline, CDR1 is MRHNA and CDR2 SNTAGT. The CDR3, as DNA: TGTGCCAGCAGTGAACAGGTGAACACTGAAGCTTTCTTT. Protein: CASSEQVNTEAFF.